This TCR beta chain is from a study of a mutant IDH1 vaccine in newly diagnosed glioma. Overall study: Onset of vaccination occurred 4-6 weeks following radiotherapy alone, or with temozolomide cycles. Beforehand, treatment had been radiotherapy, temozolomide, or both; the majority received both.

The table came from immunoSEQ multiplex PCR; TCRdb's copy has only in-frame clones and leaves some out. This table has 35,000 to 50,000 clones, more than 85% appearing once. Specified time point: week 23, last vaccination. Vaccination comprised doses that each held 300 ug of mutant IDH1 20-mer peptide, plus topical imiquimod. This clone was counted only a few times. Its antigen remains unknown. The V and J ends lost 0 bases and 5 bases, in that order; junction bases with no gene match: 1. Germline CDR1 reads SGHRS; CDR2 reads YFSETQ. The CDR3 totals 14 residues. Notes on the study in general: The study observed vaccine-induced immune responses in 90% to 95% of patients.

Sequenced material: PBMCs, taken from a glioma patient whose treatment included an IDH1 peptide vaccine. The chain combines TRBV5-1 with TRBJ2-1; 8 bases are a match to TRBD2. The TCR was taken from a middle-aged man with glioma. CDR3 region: CASSLGTSHNEQFF. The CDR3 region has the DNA TGCGCCAGCAGCTTGGGGACTAGCCACAATGAGCAGTTCTTC.